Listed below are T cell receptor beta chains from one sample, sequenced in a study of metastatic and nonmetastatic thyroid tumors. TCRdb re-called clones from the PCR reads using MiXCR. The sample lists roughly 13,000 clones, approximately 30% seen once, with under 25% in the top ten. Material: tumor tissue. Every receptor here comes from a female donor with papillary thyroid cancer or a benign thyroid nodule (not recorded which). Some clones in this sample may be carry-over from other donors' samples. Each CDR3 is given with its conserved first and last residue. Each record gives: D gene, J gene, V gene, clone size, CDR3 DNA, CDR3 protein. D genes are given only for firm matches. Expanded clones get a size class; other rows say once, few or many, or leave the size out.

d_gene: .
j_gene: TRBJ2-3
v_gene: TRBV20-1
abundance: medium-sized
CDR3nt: TGCAGTGCTAGAAAACCCGGACAGGGAGGGACCATAGATACGCAGTATTTT
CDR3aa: CSARKPGQGGTIDTQYF

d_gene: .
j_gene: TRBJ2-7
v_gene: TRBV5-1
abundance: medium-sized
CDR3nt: TGCGCCAGCCGCGCCGACGGGAACCCCTACGAGCAGTACTTC
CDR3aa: CASRADGNPYEQYF

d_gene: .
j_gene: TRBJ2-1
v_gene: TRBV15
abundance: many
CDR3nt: TGTGCCACCAGCAGAGTACGCGGCGGACTACGCTCCTACAATGAGCAGTTCTTC
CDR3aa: CATSRVRGGLRSYNEQFF

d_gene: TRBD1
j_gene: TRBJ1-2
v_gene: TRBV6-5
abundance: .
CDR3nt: TGTGCCAGCAGTTTACAGGGGACGACGGATGGCTACACCTTC
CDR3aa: CASSLQGTTDGYTF

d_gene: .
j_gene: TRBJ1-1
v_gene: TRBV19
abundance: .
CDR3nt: TGTGCCAGTAGGATCTCACAGGGAATGAACACTGAAGCTTTCTTT
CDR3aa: CASRISQGMNTEAFF

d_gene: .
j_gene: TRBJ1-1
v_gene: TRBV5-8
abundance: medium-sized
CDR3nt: TGTGCCAGCAGCCTCCGGGGGACCGGGAACACTGAAGCTTTCTTT
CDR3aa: CASSLRGTGNTEAFF

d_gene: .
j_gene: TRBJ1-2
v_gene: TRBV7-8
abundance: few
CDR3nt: TGTGCCAGCAGCTTAGGCGGCGCTTCTAACTATGGCTACACCTTC
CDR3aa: CASSLGGASNYGYTF

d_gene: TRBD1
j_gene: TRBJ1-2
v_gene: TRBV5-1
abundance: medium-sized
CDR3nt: TGCGCCAGCAGCTTGACAGGGGGACGACAGTCGGACTATGGCTACACCTTC
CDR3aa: CASSLTGGRQSDYGYTF

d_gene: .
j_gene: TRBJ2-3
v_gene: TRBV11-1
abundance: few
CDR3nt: TGTGCCAGCAGCTTAGCCAGGGGTTTGAAACCAACCCCGTACACAGATACGCAGTATTTT
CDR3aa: CASSLARGLKPTPYTDTQYF

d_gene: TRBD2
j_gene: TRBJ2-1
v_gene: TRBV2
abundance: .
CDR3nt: TGTGCCAGCAGTGAATCTGGACTAGTTTTTACGTTCTTC
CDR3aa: CASSESGLVFTFF

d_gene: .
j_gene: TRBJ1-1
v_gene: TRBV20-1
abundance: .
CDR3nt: TGCAGTGCTAGCGTGGTGAACACTGAAGCTTTCTTT
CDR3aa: CSASVVNTEAFF

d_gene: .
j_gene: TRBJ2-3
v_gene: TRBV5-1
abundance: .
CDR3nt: TGCGCCAGCAGCTTGGACAGGGCCACATATACGCAGTATTTT
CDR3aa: CASSLDRATYTQYF

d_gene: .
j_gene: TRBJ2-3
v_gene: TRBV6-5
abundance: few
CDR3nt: TGTGCCAGCAATTTAGCTATAGATACGCAGTATTTT
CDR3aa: CASNLAIDTQYF

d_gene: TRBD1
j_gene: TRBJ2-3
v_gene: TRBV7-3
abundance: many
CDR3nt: TGTGCCAGCAGCGCGACAGGGTGGGTTTCCACAGATACGCAGTATTTT
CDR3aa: CASSATGWVSTDTQYF

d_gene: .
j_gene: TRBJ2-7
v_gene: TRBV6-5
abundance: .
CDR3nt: TGTGCCAGCAGTTACGCGACCTCCGGGACATTCTCCTACGAGCAGTACTTC
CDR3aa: CASSYATSGTFSYEQYF

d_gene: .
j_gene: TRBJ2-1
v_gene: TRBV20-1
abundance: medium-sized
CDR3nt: TGCAGTGCTAGAGATGCGGACAGCAACCCCTACAATGAGCAGTTCTTC
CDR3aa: CSARDADSNPYNEQFF

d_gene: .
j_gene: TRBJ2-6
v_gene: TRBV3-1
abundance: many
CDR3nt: TGTGCCAGCAGCCCCGGGACTTGGATCTCTGGGGCCAACGTCCTGACTTTC
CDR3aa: CASSPGTWISGANVLTF

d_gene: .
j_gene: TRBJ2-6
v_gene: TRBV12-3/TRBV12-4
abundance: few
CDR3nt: TGTGCCAGCAGGCTTTTGGCAGGAAAAAGCTCTGTTGCCAACGTCCTGACTTTC
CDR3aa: CASRLLAGKSSVANVLTF

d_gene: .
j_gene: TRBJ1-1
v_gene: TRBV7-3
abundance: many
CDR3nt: TGTGCCAGCAGTGATTGGGGTACTGAAGCTTTCTTT
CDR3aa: CASSDWGTEAFF

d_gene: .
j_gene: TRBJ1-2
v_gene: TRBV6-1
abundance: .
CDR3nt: TGTTCCAGCAGTGAGGAGGGGTGGGAAGGCTACACCTTC
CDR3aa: CSSSEEGWEGYTF

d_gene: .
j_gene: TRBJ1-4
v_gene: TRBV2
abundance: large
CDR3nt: TGTGCCAGCAGTGATGGGGGGGGAGTTGAAAAACTGTTTTTT
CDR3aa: CASSDGGGVEKLFF

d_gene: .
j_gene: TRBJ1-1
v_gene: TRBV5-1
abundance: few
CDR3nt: TGCGCCAGCAGCTTGGTAAGGGATGGCACTGAAGCTTTCTTT
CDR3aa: CASSLVRDGTEAFF

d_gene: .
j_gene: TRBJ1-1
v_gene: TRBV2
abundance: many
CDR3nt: TGTGCCAGCAGCCCTCCCTACACTGAAGCTTTCTTT
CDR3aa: CASSPPYTEAFF

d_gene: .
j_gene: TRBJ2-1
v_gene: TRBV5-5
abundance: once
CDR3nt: TGTGCCAGCAGCTTAGATAATCCCGGGGGGCAGTTCTTC
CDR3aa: CASSLDNPGGQFF

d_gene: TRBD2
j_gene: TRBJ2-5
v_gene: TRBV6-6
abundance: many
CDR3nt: TGTGCCAGCAGTTATTCCGGACTAGCGGGAGCGTACGGGACCCAGTACTTC
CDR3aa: CASSYSGLAGAYGTQYF

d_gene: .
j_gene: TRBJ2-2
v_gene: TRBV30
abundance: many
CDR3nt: TGTGCCTGGAGTACAGGGTTCACCGGGGAGCTGTTTTTT
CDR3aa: CAWSTGFTGELFF

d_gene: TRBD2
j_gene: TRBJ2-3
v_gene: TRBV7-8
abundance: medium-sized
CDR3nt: TGTGCCAGCAGCTTAGAGCTAGCGGGAGGGCCCTCCACAGATACGCAGTATTTT
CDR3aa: CASSLELAGGPSTDTQYF

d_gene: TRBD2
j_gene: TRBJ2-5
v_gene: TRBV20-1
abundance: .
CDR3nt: TGCAGTGCGCTAGAGCCAGCGGGAGTTTCGGTACAGACCCAGTACTTC
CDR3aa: CSALEPAGVSVQTQYF

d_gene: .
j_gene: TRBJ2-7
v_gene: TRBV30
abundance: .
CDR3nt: TGTGCCTGGATTAACCGAGCTCCAGCGAACTACGAGCAGTACTTC
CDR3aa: CAWINRAPANYEQYF

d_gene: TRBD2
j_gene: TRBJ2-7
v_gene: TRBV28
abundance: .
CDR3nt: TGTGCCAGCAGTTTATCTAGCGGACGAATTGAGCAGTACTTC
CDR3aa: CASSLSSGRIEQYF

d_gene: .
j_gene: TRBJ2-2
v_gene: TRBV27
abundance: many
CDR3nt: TGTGCCAGCAAACGGGGCCCCGGCGGGCCAAGCGGGGAGCTGTTTTTT
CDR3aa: CASKRGPGGPSGELFF

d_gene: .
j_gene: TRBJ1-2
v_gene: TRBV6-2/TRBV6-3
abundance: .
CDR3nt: TGTGCCAGCAGAGATACAGGCTACACCTTC
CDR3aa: CASRDTGYTF

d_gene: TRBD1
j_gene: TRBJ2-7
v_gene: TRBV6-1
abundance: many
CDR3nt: TGTGCCAGCCGGACAGGGTTTCTTTACGAGCAGTACTTC
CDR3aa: CASRTGFLYEQYF

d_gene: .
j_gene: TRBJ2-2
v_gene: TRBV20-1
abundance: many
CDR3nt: TGCAGTGCTAGAGAAAACACCGGGGAGCTGCTTTTT
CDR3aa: CSARENTGELLF

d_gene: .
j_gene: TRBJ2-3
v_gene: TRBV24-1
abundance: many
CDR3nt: TGTGCCACCTTGCGGACTGGCACAGATACGCAGTATTTT
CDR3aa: CATLRTGTDTQYF

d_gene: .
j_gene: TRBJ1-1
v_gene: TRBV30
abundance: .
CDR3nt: TGTGCCTGGAGTTTAGACAGCGCTGAAGCTTTCTTT
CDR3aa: CAWSLDSAEAFF

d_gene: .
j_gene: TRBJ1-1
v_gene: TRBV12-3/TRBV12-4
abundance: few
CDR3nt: TGTGCCAGCAGTTCACAGGGTCAAGCTTTCTTT
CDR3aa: CASSSQGQAFF

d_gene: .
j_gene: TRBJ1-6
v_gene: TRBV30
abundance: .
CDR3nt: TGTGCCTGGAGGGAATTGGGGTATTCACCCCTCCACTTT
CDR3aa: CAWRELGYSPLHF

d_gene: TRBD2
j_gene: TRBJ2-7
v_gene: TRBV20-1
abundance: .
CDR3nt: TGCAGTGCTAGAGATCACAGTGGACTAGCGGGAGGGTACGAGCAGTACTTC
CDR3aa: CSARDHSGLAGGYEQYF

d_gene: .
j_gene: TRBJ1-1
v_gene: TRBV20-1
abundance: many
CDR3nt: TGTAGTGCTCGACCTATCCAATTGGAGGCTTTCTTT
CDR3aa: CSARPIQLEAFF

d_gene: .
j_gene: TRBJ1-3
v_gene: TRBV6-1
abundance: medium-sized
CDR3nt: TGTGCCAGCAGTCCCGGAACAGGCCCGGGAAACACCATATATTTT
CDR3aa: CASSPGTGPGNTIYF

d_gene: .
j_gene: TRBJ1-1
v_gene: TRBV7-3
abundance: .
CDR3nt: TGTGCCAGCAGCCCAGGGGTCAGTGAGACTGAAGCTTTCTTT
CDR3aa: CASSPGVSETEAFF

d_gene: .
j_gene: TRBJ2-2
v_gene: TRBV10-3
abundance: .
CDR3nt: TGTGCCATCCTGGGTCATACTAGTACCGGGGAGCTGTTTTTT
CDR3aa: CAILGHTSTGELFF

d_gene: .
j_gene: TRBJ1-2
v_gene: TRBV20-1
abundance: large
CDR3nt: TGCAGTGCTAGAGATCCAGGGGTCGACTATGGCTACACCTTC
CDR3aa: CSARDPGVDYGYTF

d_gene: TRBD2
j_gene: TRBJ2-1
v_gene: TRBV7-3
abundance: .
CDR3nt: TGTGCCAGCAGCATACACGGCGGGACTACCATATCGTATCAATACTACAATGAGCAGTTCTTC
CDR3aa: CASSIHGGTTISYQYYNEQFF

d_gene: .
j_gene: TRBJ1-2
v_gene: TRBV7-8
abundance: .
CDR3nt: TGTGCCAGCAGCTGGACCATCCGGGCTGACTATGGCTACACCTTC
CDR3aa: CASSWTIRADYGYTF

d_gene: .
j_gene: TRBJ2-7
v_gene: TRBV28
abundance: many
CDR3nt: TGTGCCAGCAGTCCCCGTTACGAGCAGTACTTC
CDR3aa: CASSPRYEQYF

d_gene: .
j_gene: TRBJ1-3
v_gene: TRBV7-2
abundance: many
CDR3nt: TGTGCCAGCAGCCCCGCCAGGGTTGGAAACACCATATATTTT
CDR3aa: CASSPARVGNTIYF

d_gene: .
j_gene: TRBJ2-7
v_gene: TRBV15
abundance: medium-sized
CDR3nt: TGTGCCACCAGCAGAGATCTAGGGTCCGAGCAGTACTTC
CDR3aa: CATSRDLGSEQYF

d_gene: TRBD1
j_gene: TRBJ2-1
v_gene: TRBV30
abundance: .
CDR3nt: TGTGCCTGGAGAAAAGGGGGCTATGAGCAGTTCTTC
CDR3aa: CAWRKGGYEQFF

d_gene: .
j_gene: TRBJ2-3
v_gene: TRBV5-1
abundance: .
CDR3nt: TGCGCCAGCAGCTTGGGTCCGGGGGCGGGAGCTACAGATACGCAGTATTTT
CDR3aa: CASSLGPGAGATDTQYF

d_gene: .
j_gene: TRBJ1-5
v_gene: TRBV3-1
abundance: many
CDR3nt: TGTGCCAGCAGCCAAGGGGGCGTTGGGAATCAGCCCCAGCATTTT
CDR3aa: CASSQGGVGNQPQHF